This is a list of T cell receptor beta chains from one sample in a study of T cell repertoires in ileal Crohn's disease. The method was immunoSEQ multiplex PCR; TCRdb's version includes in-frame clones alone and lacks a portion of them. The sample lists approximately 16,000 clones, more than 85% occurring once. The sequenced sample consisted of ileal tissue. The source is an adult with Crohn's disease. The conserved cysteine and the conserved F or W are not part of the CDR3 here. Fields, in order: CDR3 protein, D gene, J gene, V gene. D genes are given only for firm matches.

CDR3 protein: ASSPAGWRSTDTQY
D gene: -
J gene: TRBJ2-3
V gene: TRBV5-1

CDR3 protein: GGSQSTYEQY
D gene: -
J gene: TRBJ2-7
V gene: TRBV21-1

CDR3 protein: ATSREGARPSEQF
D gene: -
J gene: TRBJ2-1
V gene: TRBV15

CDR3 protein: ASSSTMGGELYEQY
D gene: TRBD2
J gene: TRBJ2-7
V gene: TRBV11-2

CDR3 protein: ASSLSFGATEAF
D gene: -
J gene: TRBJ1-1
V gene: TRBV11-2

CDR3 protein: ASSLTSGGANEQF
D gene: TRBD2
J gene: TRBJ2-1
V gene: TRBV13

CDR3 protein: ASSTRSTTGIYHNEQF
D gene: -
J gene: TRBJ2-1
V gene: TRBV7-8

CDR3 protein: ASSAGTGIETQY
D gene: TRBD1
J gene: TRBJ2-5
V gene: TRBV2

CDR3 protein: ASSPARNWAAEQF
D gene: -
J gene: TRBJ2-1
V gene: TRBV11-2

CDR3 protein: ASSVTGMGEQY
D gene: TRBD1
J gene: TRBJ2-7
V gene: TRBV9

CDR3 protein: ASHPQGAWIYGYT
D gene: TRBD1
J gene: TRBJ1-2
V gene: TRBV19

CDR3 protein: AWSQGQPGNTIY
D gene: TRBD1
J gene: TRBJ1-3
V gene: TRBV30

CDR3 protein: ASSMDGPKSNQPQH
D gene: -
J gene: TRBJ1-5
V gene: TRBV19

CDR3 protein: ASSLVPSSLAGQYNEQF
D gene: TRBD2
J gene: TRBJ2-1
V gene: TRBV11-2

CDR3 protein: ASSPGTGYNEQF
D gene: TRBD1
J gene: TRBJ2-1
V gene: TRBV11-2

CDR3 protein: ASSPRQGNSPLH
D gene: TRBD1
J gene: TRBJ1-6
V gene: TRBV5-1

CDR3 protein: ASSRESAAGELF
D gene: -
J gene: TRBJ2-2
V gene: TRBV6-1

CDR3 protein: ASRKGTDRGQPQH
D gene: TRBD1
J gene: TRBJ1-5
V gene: TRBV2

CDR3 protein: ASSYSSRPGYEQY
D gene: -
J gene: TRBJ2-7
V gene: TRBV6-5

CDR3 protein: ASSLAEGIWGYT
D gene: -
J gene: TRBJ1-2
V gene: TRBV5-1

CDR3 protein: ASSPDRGDTQY
D gene: TRBD1
J gene: TRBJ2-3
V gene: TRBV11-1

CDR3 protein: ASTLSSGNTIY
D gene: -
J gene: TRBJ1-3
V gene: TRBV6-1

CDR3 protein: ASSTPGRDRSQY
D gene: -
J gene: TRBJ2-5
V gene: TRBV19

CDR3 protein: SALGGDGYT
D gene: -
J gene: TRBJ1-2
V gene: TRBV20-1

CDR3 protein: ASSKRQGAGGSNQPQH
D gene: -
J gene: TRBJ1-5
V gene: TRBV21-1

CDR3 protein: ASSLQGWETQY
D gene: TRBD1
J gene: TRBJ2-5
V gene: TRBV5-1

CDR3 protein: ASSPTGGRQPQH
D gene: TRBD1
J gene: TRBJ1-5
V gene: TRBV28

CDR3 protein: ASSLMGAFGTGELF
D gene: -
J gene: TRBJ2-2
V gene: TRBV5-6

CDR3 protein: ASSPLLTRDRDYEQY
D gene: TRBD1
J gene: TRBJ2-7
V gene: TRBV28

CDR3 protein: ASSSPGTEAF
D gene: -
J gene: TRBJ1-1
V gene: TRBV5-1

CDR3 protein: ATRRGFDEKLF
D gene: -
J gene: TRBJ1-4
V gene: TRBV28

CDR3 protein: ASSLGLAGGQETQY
D gene: TRBD2
J gene: TRBJ2-5
V gene: TRBV28

CDR3 protein: ASSFRGRLTEAF
D gene: -
J gene: TRBJ1-1
V gene: TRBV7-8

CDR3 protein: ASSLGLSDTEAF
D gene: -
J gene: TRBJ1-1
V gene: TRBV5-6

CDR3 protein: ASSFAEKGRNEQY
D gene: -
J gene: TRBJ2-7
V gene: TRBV27

CDR3 protein: ASTRNPGGLGGANVLT
D gene: -
J gene: TRBJ2-6
V gene: TRBV19

CDR3 protein: ATHWGEPSTDTQY
D gene: -
J gene: TRBJ2-3
V gene: TRBV5-6

CDR3 protein: ASSVLAGGDTQY
D gene: TRBD2
J gene: TRBJ2-3
V gene: TRBV9

CDR3 protein: ASSRVGGGKKLF
D gene: -
J gene: TRBJ1-4
V gene: TRBV6-5

CDR3 protein: ASSEAWGPMYSNQPQH
D gene: -
J gene: TRBJ1-5
V gene: TRBV6-1

CDR3 protein: ASSLGDRYHYEQY
D gene: TRBD1
J gene: TRBJ2-7
V gene: TRBV5-1

CDR3 protein: ASSESQDVWEKLF
D gene: -
J gene: TRBJ1-4
V gene: TRBV10-2

CDR3 protein: ASSLTGVAGELF
D gene: TRBD1
J gene: TRBJ2-2
V gene: TRBV7-9

CDR3 protein: ASNKGGTDTQY
D gene: -
J gene: TRBJ2-3
V gene: TRBV9

CDR3 protein: ASRDNPSTNEKLF
D gene: -
J gene: TRBJ1-4
V gene: TRBV4-1

CDR3 protein: ASKNRAYNSPLH
D gene: -
J gene: TRBJ1-6
V gene: TRBV6-1

CDR3 protein: AIALRVDTEAF
D gene: -
J gene: TRBJ1-1
V gene: TRBV19

CDR3 protein: ASSEAFGQRNYGYT
D gene: -
J gene: TRBJ1-2
V gene: TRBV6-1

CDR3 protein: ASSFIPGTGWTYT
D gene: TRBD1
J gene: TRBJ1-2
V gene: TRBV2

CDR3 protein: ASSHAGHLTEAF
D gene: -
J gene: TRBJ1-1
V gene: TRBV7-9

CDR3 protein: ASSSGTPYSNQPQH
D gene: -
J gene: TRBJ1-5
V gene: TRBV14

CDR3 protein: ASSLGAGQPQH
D gene: -
J gene: TRBJ1-5
V gene: TRBV5-4

CDR3 protein: ASSLRGTGELF
D gene: -
J gene: TRBJ2-2
V gene: TRBV11-3

CDR3 protein: ASSARNYGYT
D gene: -
J gene: TRBJ1-2
V gene: TRBV9

CDR3 protein: ASMRGGAGQPQH
D gene: TRBD1
J gene: TRBJ1-5
V gene: TRBV19